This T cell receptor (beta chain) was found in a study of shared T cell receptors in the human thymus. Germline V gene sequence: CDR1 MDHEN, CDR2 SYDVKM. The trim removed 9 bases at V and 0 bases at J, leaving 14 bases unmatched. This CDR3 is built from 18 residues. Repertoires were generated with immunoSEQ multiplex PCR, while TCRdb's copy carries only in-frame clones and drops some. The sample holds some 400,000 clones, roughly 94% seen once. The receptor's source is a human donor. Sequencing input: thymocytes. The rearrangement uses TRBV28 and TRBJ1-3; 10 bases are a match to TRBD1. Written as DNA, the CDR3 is TGTGCCAGTATGACCGGGACAGGGGATCGTGGCTCTGGAAACACCATATATTTT. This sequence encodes CASMTGTGDRGSGNTIYF.